This section outlines one T cell receptor beta chain sequence together with its context. No antigen is known for it. This specimen belongs to a study of CD8 T cells in ankylosing spondylitis. Findings of the study overall: Disease-linked clones reportedly concentrated significantly in matched ankylosing spondylitis synovial fluid. The study identified a TCR beta motif of under ten highly homologous variants that appeared characteristic of ankylosing spondylitis blood. Reactive arthritis synovial fluid and blood were previously reported to contain some motif variants.

With molecular barcodes, quantitative 5'-RACE was used to make the TCR beta libraries. MiXCR, run by TCRdb on the 5' RACE reads, gives a single entry per CDR3 protein. The sample contains about 340,000 distinct CDR3 sequences, 14% to 15% of which appear only once. The CDR3 sequence is 15 residues long. Trimming cost V 5 bases and J 5 bases, with 17 bases left between them. Sequenced: blood, either unsorted or a sorted T cell fraction (not recorded which). The TCR was taken from a male donor with ankylosing spondylitis or in good health (not recorded which). The chain joins TRBV12-3 or TRBV12-4 to TRBJ2-3; D is possibly TRBD1 (6 bases). In DNA, the CDR3 is TGTGCCAGCAGTAGGGGGACCGGCCTCGGAGATACGCAGTATTTT. Translation gives CASSRGTGLGDTQYF.